These T cell receptor beta chains were read from a single sample in a study of T cells in Graves' hyperthyroidism and ophthalmopathy. TCRdb reprocessed the multiplex PCR reads with MiXCR, giving one entry per CDR3 protein. The data hold about 590,000 distinct CDR3 sequences, with about a sixth observed a single time. The sample comprised blood. The origin of the receptors is a woman under 40 with Graves' hyperthyroidism. Each CDR3 is given with its conserved first and last residue. D genes are given only for firm matches. Clone size, where shown, is once, few, many, or a class for clones that have expanded.

TRBJ1-5 | TRBD1 | 14 | - | TRBV5-6 | CASSPRTGGQPQHF | TGTGCCAGCAGTCCTAGGACAGGGGGACAGCCCCAGCATTTT
TRBJ1-1 | TRBD1 | 14 | - | TRBV10-3 | CAISLQGSRTEAFF | TGTGCCATCAGCTTACAGGGGTCGAGGACTGAAGCTTTCTTT
TRBJ2-7 | TRBD1 | 19 | few | TRBV14 | CASSQDPQYGTGTSYEQYF | TGTGCCAGCAGCCAAGATCCCCAATACGGGACAGGGACTTCCTACGAGCAGTACTTC
TRBJ2-3 | - | 22 | many | TRBV20-1 | CSALTLRTDFTTPWIDTDTQYF | TGCAGTGCTCTGACCCTGAGGACTGACTTTACGACCCCATGGATAGACACAGATACGCAGTATTTT
TRBJ2-5 | - | 15 | few | TRBV10-3 | CAISEFGGTTETQYF | TGTGCCATCAGTGAGTTCGGAGGGACCACAGAGACCCAGTACTTC
TRBJ1-2 | - | 14 | many | TRBV9 | CASSVGGQNYGYTF | TGTGCCAGCAGCGTAGGGGGGCAGAACTATGGCTACACCTTC
TRBJ2-4 | TRBD1 | 15 | many | TRBV7-2 | CASSLAGQGAGIQYF | TGTGCCAGCAGCTTAGCCGGGCAGGGGGCGGGCATTCAGTACTTC
TRBJ2-5 | TRBD1 | 19 | - | TRBV6-2/TRBV6-3 | CASRRGTGGSVGGRMTQYF | TGTGCCAGCAGACGCGGGACAGGGGGTTCGGTGGGTGGCCGGATGACGCAGTACTTC
TRBJ1-1 | TRBD1 | 16 | many | TRBV2 | CASSEAAGQGNTEAFF | TGTGCCAGCAGTGAAGCAGCGGGACAGGGGAACACTGAAGCTTTCTTT
TRBJ2-7 | TRBD2 | 13 | many | TRBV6-5 | CASSYSGLGEQYF | TGTGCCAGCAGTTACTCGGGACTAGGCGAGCAGTACTTC
TRBJ2-7 | - | 13 | many | TRBV7-9 | CASSFRDVYEQYF | TGTGCCAGCAGCTTCCGGGACGTGTACGAGCAGTACTTC
TRBJ2-5 | - | 15 | - | TRBV28 | CASSSPPLGQETQYF | TGTGCCAGCAGTTCCCCTCCTTTGGGGCAAGAGACCCAGTACTTC
TRBJ1-2 | - | 16 | many | TRBV27 | CASRGQKNTVLWGYTF | TGTGCCAGCAGGGGGCAGAAGAATACAGTCTTATGGGGCTACACCTTC
TRBJ1-5 | - | 14 | many | TRBV27 | CASSSWQGGQPQHF | TGTGCCAGCAGTTCGTGGCAGGGTGGTCAGCCCCAGCATTTT
TRBJ2-3 | TRBD2 | 20 | few | TRBV4-2 | CASSQFLELAGGSRKDTQYF | TGTGCCAGCAGCCAATTTCTTGAACTAGCGGGAGGGTCGCGTAAAGATACGCAGTATTTT
TRBJ1-1 | - | 14 | many | TRBV7-2 | CASSLSAMNTEAFF | TGTGCCAGCAGCCTATCAGCCATGAACACTGAAGCTTTCTTT
TRBJ2-1 | TRBD1 | 16 | many | TRBV5-1 | CASSPIRQGLYNEQFF | TGCGCCAGCAGCCCAATCCGACAGGGCCTCTACAATGAGCAGTTCTTC
TRBJ2-3 | TRBD2 | 17 | - | TRBV19 | CASSMTSGDHFTDTQYF | TGTGCCAGTAGTATGACTAGCGGCGACCACTTCACAGATACGCAGTATTTT
TRBJ1-1 | - | 14 | few | TRBV19 | CASSRTQVNTEAFF | TGTGCCAGTAGTAGGACACAGGTGAACACTGAAGCTTTCTTT
TRBJ2-1 | - | 11 | - | TRBV6-2/TRBV6-3 | CASGGHGWQFF | TGTGCCAGCGGCGGCCACGGTTGGCAGTTCTTC
TRBJ2-7 | - | 15 | - | TRBV10-2 | CASRTGGGVIYEQYF | TGCGCCAGCAGAACCGGCGGGGGCGTGATCTACGAGCAGTACTTC
TRBJ1-2 | - | 14 | few | TRBV5-1 | CASSFRGLNYGYTF | TGCGCCAGCAGCTTCCGGGGTTTAAACTATGGCTACACCTTC
TRBJ2-5 | - | 15 | few | TRBV7-9 | CASSPRGGSRETQYF | TGTGCCAGCAGCCCACGGGGCGGAAGCCGGGAGACCCAGTACTTC
TRBJ2-6 | TRBD1 | 17 | many | TRBV28 | CASEGSKGARGANVLTF | TGTGCCAGCGAGGGAAGTAAGGGGGCGCGCGGGGCCAACGTCCTGACTTTC
TRBJ2-7 | - | 16 | many | TRBV7-9 | CASSLEKDILTYEQYF | TGTGCCAGCAGCTTGGAAAAGGACATTCTCACCTACGAGCAGTACTTC
TRBJ1-5 | TRBD1 | 15 | - | TRBV6-6 | CASSYLTGGNQPQHF | TGTGCCAGCAGTTACTTGACAGGGGGGAATCAGCCCCAGCATTTT
TRBJ2-2 | - | 14 | many | TRBV5-6 | CASRVGANTGELFF | TGTGCCAGCAGAGTGGGGGCGAACACCGGGGAGCTGTTTTTT
TRBJ1-1 | TRBD1 | 14 | many | TRBV2 | CASSPRGENTEAFF | TGTGCCAGCAGCCCCAGGGGGGAAAACACTGAAGCTTTCTTT
TRBJ2-1 | TRBD2 | 16 | many | TRBV7-2 | CASSLALGTRGDEQFF | TGTGCCAGCAGCTTAGCGTTGGGGACTAGGGGGGATGAGCAGTTCTTC
TRBJ2-7 | - | 13 | few | TRBV15 | CATSSLRAYEQYF | TGTGCCACCAGCAGCCTCAGGGCCTACGAGCAGTACTTC
TRBJ1-5 | - | 14 | - | TRBV28 | CASSLFQGNQPQHF | TGTGCCAGCAGTTTATTCCAGGGAAATCAGCCCCAGCATTTT
TRBJ2-3 | TRBD1 | 15 | many | TRBV10-3 | CAISGTGGSPDTQYF | TGTGCCATCAGTGGGACAGGGGGCTCTCCAGATACGCAGTATTTT
TRBJ1-1 | - | 16 | few | TRBV27 | CASSFSRFTARTEAFF | TGTGCCAGCAGTTTCTCCCGGTTTACGGCACGTACTGAAGCTTTCTTT
TRBJ1-1 | - | 16 | few | TRBV27 | CASSYNRVLGYTEAFF | TGTGCCAGCAGTTATAATAGGGTCTTAGGGTATACTGAAGCTTTCTTT
TRBJ1-4 | - | 14 | - | TRBV28 | CASSLPRSTEKLFF | TGTGCCAGCAGTTTACCCCGGAGCACGGAAAAACTGTTTTTT
TRBJ2-1 | TRBD2 | 14 | few | TRBV10-3 | CAIMGLAGGDEQFF | TGTGCCATCATGGGGTTAGCGGGAGGGGATGAGCAGTTCTTC
TRBJ1-3 | - | 15 | - | TRBV5-1 | CASSLWGVSGNTIYF | TGCGCCAGCAGCTTGTGGGGAGTCTCTGGAAACACCATATATTTT
TRBJ2-5 | TRBD1 | 13 | few | TRBV6-1 | CASRPGQAGPQYF | TGTGCCAGCAGACCCGGACAGGCAGGTCCCCAGTACTTC
TRBJ2-7 | TRBD1 | 16 | - | TRBV7-3 | CASSLGRQGRFYEQYF | TGTGCCAGCAGTTTAGGTCGACAGGGGAGATTCTACGAGCAGTACTTC
TRBJ2-1 | - | 13 | few | TRBV27 | CASSLDGWGEQFF | TGTGCCAGCAGTTTAGACGGGTGGGGTGAGCAGTTCTTC
TRBJ2-7 | - | 14 | - | TRBV5-1 | CATRPSDFSYEQYF | TGCGCCACCCGACCCAGCGACTTCTCCTACGAGCAGTACTTC
TRBJ1-6 | - | 13 | many | TRBV5-1 | CASKEYGNSPLHF | TGCGCCAGCAAAGAATATGGGAATTCACCCCTCCACTTT
TRBJ1-1 | TRBD1 | 13 | many | TRBV3-1 | CASSHRGDTEAFF | TGTGCCAGCAGCCACAGGGGGGATACTGAAGCTTTCTTT
TRBJ2-7 | TRBD1 | 16 | - | TRBV5-1 | CASSLAIGQGRYEQYF | TGTGCCAGCAGCTTGGCCATTGGACAGGGCCGGTACGAGCAGTACTTC
TRBJ1-2 | - | 14 | - | TRBV28 | CAILPADSNYGYTF | TGTGCCATCCTTCCGGCAGACTCGAACTATGGCTACACCTTC
TRBJ2-3 | - | 15 | few | TRBV6-1 | CAAAAGPGNTDTQYF | TGTGCCGCCGCCGCCGGGCCAGGGAACACAGATACGCAGTATTTT
TRBJ2-7 | - | 15 | many | TRBV19 | CASSYKGVSNYEQYF | TGTGCCAGTAGTTACAAGGGGGTCAGTAACTACGAGCAGTACTTC
TRBJ2-5 | - | 14 | - | TRBV19 | CASTPDPGGETQYF | TGTGCCAGTACTCCGGACCCCGGTGGGGAGACCCAGTACTTC
TRBJ2-7 | - | 15 | few | TRBV27 | CASSPRRARAYEQYF | TGTGCCAGCAGTCCGAGGAGGGCCCGGGCCTACGAGCAGTACTTC
TRBJ2-7 | - | 14 | few | TRBV5-1 | CASSLASAGYEQYF | TGCGCCAGCAGCTTGGCGTCAGCCGGGTACGAGCAGTACTTC
TRBJ2-7 | - | 13 | many | TRBV7-2 | CASSPPPSYEQYF | TGTGCCAGCAGCCCACCACCTTCCTACGAGCAGTACTTC
TRBJ2-1 | TRBD2 | 19 | many | TRBV7-3 | CASSLLGLAGGVRENEQFF | TGTGCCAGCAGCTTATTAGGACTAGCGGGAGGTGTAAGGGAGAATGAGCAGTTCTTC
TRBJ2-7 | TRBD2 | 13 | - | TRBV24-1 | CATSPWGGNEQYF | TGTGCCACCAGTCCATGGGGGGGGAATGAGCAGTACTTC
TRBJ2-7 | TRBD2 | 15 | - | TRBV5-1 | CASSTGTSRAGEQYF | TGCGCCAGCAGCACCGGGACTAGTCGGGCGGGCGAGCAGTACTTC
TRBJ2-6 | TRBD1 | 17 | - | TRBV7-7 | CASSPGTGGIGANVLTF | TGTGCCAGCAGCCCCGGGACAGGGGGCATTGGGGCCAACGTCCTGACTTTC
TRBJ2-1 | TRBD2 | 15 | - | TRBV19 | CASSYVAGLENEQFF | TGTGCCAGTAGTTATGTAGCGGGTCTTGAAAATGAGCAGTTCTTC
TRBJ1-1 | - | 13 | many | TRBV18 | CASSPSGRDEAFF | TGTGCCAGCTCACCATCGGGACGCGATGAAGCTTTCTTT
TRBJ2-1 | - | 15 | - | TRBV12-3/TRBV12-4 | CASSSGWYNSNEQFF | TGTGCCAGCAGTTCAGGGTGGTACAATAGTAATGAGCAGTTCTTC
TRBJ1-2 | - | 13 | many | TRBV2 | CASITRVGYGYTF | TGTGCCAGCATTACCAGGGTGGGCTATGGCTACACCTTC